Presented here are 8 T cell receptor beta chains from one specimen sequenced in a study of control samples from healthy donors and cancer patients. The data were produced by immunoSEQ multiplex PCR, yet TCRdb's version contains in-frame clones alone and is incomplete. The table lists 350,000 to 450,000 clones, around 90% of them singletons. The material sequenced was PBMCs. These receptors were collected from a man aged 35-49 years with head and neck cancer.

V is TRBV14 and J is TRBJ1-1; no firm D call. Trimming removed 3 bases at V and 0 bases at J, with 5 bases between. The CDR3 consists of 13 residues. Looked up from germline, CDR1 is SGHDN and CDR2 is FVKESK. The chain's CDR3 is CASSQWMNTEAFF. As DNA, the CDR3 is TGTGCCAGCAGCCAGTGGATGAACACTGAAGCTTTCTTT.

The chain is built from TRBV6-1 and TRBJ2-2; TRBD2 matches 11 bases. The CDR3 length is 18 residues. With V trimmed by 4 bases and J by 2 bases, 9 bases remained unmatched. Germline V gene data show CDR1 as MNHNS and CDR2 as SASEGT. The CDR3 bases are TGTGCCAGCAGTGGGGTCATACTAGCGGGAGACAACACCGGGGAGCTGTTTTTT. It specifies CASSGVILAGDNTGELFF.

The chain has TRBV28 and TRBJ1-1; the D is unclear. Deletions cut 10 bases from V and 4 bases from J, with 10 bases between. CDR1 is MDHEN and CDR2 is SYDVKM in the germline V gene. The CDR3 spans 11 residues. The CDR3 nucleotides read TGTGCCACCCAAAGAGCCACTGAAGCTTTCTTT. Amino acid sequence: CATQRATEAFF.

The chain recombines TRBV30 with TRBJ1-1, with D unresolved. V lost 4 bases to trimming and J lost 11 bases, with 17 bases between them. The CDR3 extends over 12 amino acids. Germline V gene sequence: CDR1 GTSNPN, CDR2 SVGIG (reference sequence). DNA for the CDR3: TGTGCCTGGACCTCGGGCCCCTCGGAGGCTTTCTTT. This gives the protein CAWTSGPSEAFF.

The J gene is TRBJ1-1, the V gene TRBV5-1; D is uncertain. This CDR3 has 16 amino acids. V was cut by 1 base and J by 0 bases, with 13 bases left in between. Germline V CDR1 and CDR2: SGHRS, YFSETQ. CDR3 bases: TGCGCCAGCAGCTTGCTAAGGAAACCCATGAACACTGAAGCTTTCTTT. This encodes CASSLLRKPMNTEAFF. The full variable domain, its missing parts supplied by reference TRBV5-1 and TRBJ1-1, is KAGVTQTPRYLIKTRGQQVTLSCSPISGHRSVSWYQQTPGQGLQFLFEYFSETQRNKGNFPGRFSGRQFSNSRSEMNVSTLELGDSALYLCASSLLRKPMNTEAFFGQGTRLTVV.

The V and J genes are TRBV11-2 and TRBJ2-1, with 11 bases fitting TRBD2. Losses at the gene ends were 4 bases for V and 0 bases for J; bases not matched to a gene: 8. This CDR3 spans 18 amino acids. CDR1 and CDR2 (germline): SGHAT, FQNNGV. CDR3 nucleotide sequence: TGTGCCAGCAGCTCCCGGCTAGCGGGGGGCACCTCCTACAATGAGCAGTTCTTC. It translates to CASSSRLAGGTSYNEQFF.

J is TRBJ2-1 and V is TRBV2; tentative D call: TRBD1 (6 bases). Trimming shortened V by 5 bases and J by 11 bases, and 10 bases separated the two germline ends. The CDR3 has 11 residues. CDR1 and CDR2 (germline): SNHLY, FYNNEI. The CDR3 DNA sequence: TGTGCCAGCAGTTTTGGGACAAAGCAGTTCTTC. Encoded protein: CASSFGTKQFF.

The chain has TRBV6-5 and TRBJ2-5; D possibly corresponds to TRBD2 (5 bases). CDR1 and CDR2 from the germline V gene are MNHEY and SVGAGI. Trimming shortened V by 0 bases and J by 3 bases, and 14 bases separated the two germline ends. The CDR3 contains 16 residues. CDR3 in DNA: TGTGCCAGCAGTTACTCTTTCGGACTTACGAAAGAGACCCAGTACTTC. Translation gives CASSYSFGLTKETQYF.